This T cell receptor beta chain was identified in a study of a mutant IDH1 vaccine in newly diagnosed glioma. Study information: Treatment recipients were 62.5% male and 37.5% female, and their mean age was roughly 40 years. Earlier treatment was radiotherapy, temozolomide, or both, with most getting both.

TCRdb's copy holds only in-frame clones and misses some; the assay was immunoSEQ multiplex PCR. The table records tens of thousands of clones, approximately 90% of them present only once. Time point noted: baseline, week 1 (first vaccination visit). The treatment here: pre-vaccination baseline after standard-of-care therapy. To note about this clone: Its antigen is currently unknown.

V was trimmed by 4 bases and J by 0 bases, leaving 11 bases between them. Per germline, CDR1 MNHEY and CDR2 SMNVEV (reference sequence). The CDR3 loop spans 15 amino acids. Notes on the study in general: Vaccine-induced immune responses occurred in more than 85% of patients.

The chain carries TRBV27 and TRBJ2-3; D remains ambiguous. This clonotype originated in a man aged 25-45 years with glioma. The source was PBMCs, collected from a glioma patient treated with radiotherapy, temozolomide or both. The CDR3 is CASSSRQVSTDTQYF. The CDR3 region has the DNA TGTGCCAGCAGTTCCCGCCAGGTTAGCACAGATACGCAGTATTTT.